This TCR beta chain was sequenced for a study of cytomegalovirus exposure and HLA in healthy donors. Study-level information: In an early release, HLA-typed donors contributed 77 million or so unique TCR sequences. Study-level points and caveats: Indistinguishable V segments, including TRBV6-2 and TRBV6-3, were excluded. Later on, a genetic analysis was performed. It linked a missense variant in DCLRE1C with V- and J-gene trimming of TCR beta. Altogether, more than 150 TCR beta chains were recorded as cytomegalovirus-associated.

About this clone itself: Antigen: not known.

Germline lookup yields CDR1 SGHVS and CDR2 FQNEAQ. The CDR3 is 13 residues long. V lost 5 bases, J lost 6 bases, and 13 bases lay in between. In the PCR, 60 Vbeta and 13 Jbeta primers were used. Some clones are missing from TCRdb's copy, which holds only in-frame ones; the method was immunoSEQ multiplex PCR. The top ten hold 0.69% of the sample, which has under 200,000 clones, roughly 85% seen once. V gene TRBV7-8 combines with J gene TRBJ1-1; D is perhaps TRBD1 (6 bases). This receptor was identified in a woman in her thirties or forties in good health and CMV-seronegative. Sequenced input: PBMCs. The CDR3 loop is CASSTAGVAEAFF. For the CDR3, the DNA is TGTGCCAGCAGCACTGCAGGGGTGGCTGAAGCTTTCTTT.